The next 7 T cell receptor beta chains were all read from a single sample in a study of blood T cell repertoires in COVID-19. Clones were sequenced by immunoSEQ multiplex PCR, and TCRdb holds only the in-frame ones, with some missing. The sample lists 99,000 or so clones, about 76% occurring once. Sequencing input: peripheral blood. The receptor source for this set is a man older than 75 with acute or convalescent COVID-19.

V and J are TRBV5-1 and TRBJ2-7; tentatively, D is TRBD1 (5 bases). V lost 4 bases to trimming and J lost 4 bases, with 12 bases between them. The CDR3 extends over 13 amino acids. Germline loops: CDR1 SGHRS, CDR2 YFSETQ. CDR3 protein: CASSHQTEYEQYF. DNA for the CDR3: TGCGCCAGCAGCCACCAGACAGAGTACGAGCAGTACTTC.

The rearrangement uses TRBV7-2 and TRBJ1-1; 11 nucleotides align to TRBD1. V dropped 4 bases and J dropped 11; count of bases not matched to a gene: 6. Germline CDR1 is SGHTA and CDR2 is FQGNSA. The CDR3 consists of 13 residues. This chain's CDR3 is CASSSGTGGYAFF. Written as DNA, the CDR3 is TGTGCCAGCAGCTCGGGGACAGGGGGATATGCTTTCTTT.

The rearrangement links TRBV5-1 to TRBJ1-1, with 11 bases aligning to TRBD1. There are 17 residues in the CDR3. J gave up 1 base and V 4 bases, and 9 bases lay outside the gene matches. Germline V gene sequence: CDR1 SGHRS, CDR2 YFSETQ. The CDR3 reads CASSRRTGGIENTEAFF. The CDR3 DNA reads as TGCGCCAGCAGCCGAAGGACAGGGGGCATCGAGAACACTGAAGCTTTCTTT.

V usage is TRBV2 and J usage is TRBJ2-1; 7 bases map to TRBD2. Trimming at V came to 8 bases and at J to 4 bases, leaving 2 bases not matched to a gene. The CDR3 is 12 amino acids. CDR1 is SNHLY and CDR2 is FYNNEI in the germline V gene. The CDR3 loop reads CASEREYNEQFF. CDR3 nucleotides: TGTGCCAGCGAGCGGGAATACAATGAGCAGTTCTTC. Filled out from reference TRBV2 and TRBJ2-1, the complete variable domain reads EPEVTQTPSHQVTQMGQEVILRCVPISNHLYFYWYRQILGQKVEFLVSFYNNEISEKSEIFDDQFSVERPDGSNFTLKIRSTKLEDSAMYFCASEREYNEQFFGPGTRLTVL.

This clone was seen more than once but under ten times. V gene TRBV6-2 or TRBV6-3 combines with J gene TRBJ2-1; TRBD2 matches 10 bases. Per germline, CDR1 MNHEY and CDR2 SVGEGT. This CDR3 spans 16 amino acids. V shed 1 base and J 3 bases; nucleotides not matched to a gene: 3. The chain's CDR3 is CASSYLGLANYNEQFF. DNA of the CDR3: TGTGCCAGCAGTTACTTGGGACTAGCGAACTACAATGAGCAGTTCTTC.

This chain links TRBV5-1 with TRBJ1-6; 9 nucleotides match TRBD1. The CDR3 loop spans 15 amino acids. Germline V gene lookup returns CDR1 SGHRS and CDR2 YFSETQ. V lost 4 bases to trimming and J lost 7 bases; unmatched junction nucleotides: 6. CDR3 amino acids: CASSIGDRENSPLHF. The CDR3 DNA is TGCGCCAGCAGCATTGGGGACAGGGAAAATTCACCCCTCCACTTT. The full variable domain, with the rest looked up from reference TRBV5-1 and TRBJ1-6, is KAGVTQTPRYLIKTRGQQVTLSCSPISGHRSVSWYQQTPGQGLQFLFEYFSETQRNKGNFPGRFSGRQFSNSRSEMNVSTLELGDSALYLCASSIGDRENSPLHFGNGTRLTVT.

The chain recombines TRBV7-9 with TRBJ1-6; D may be TRBD1 (6 bases). The V gene's germline CDR1 is SEHNR and CDR2 FQNEAQ (reference sequence). This CDR3 is 13 amino acids long. The V gene lost 2 bases and the J gene lost 10 bases, with 9 bases spanning the gap. Written as DNA, the CDR3 is TGTGCCAGCAGCTTAACAGGGCAATCACCCCTCCACTTT. Translation gives CASSLTGQSPLHF.